This TCR beta chain was sequenced during a study of cytomegalovirus exposure and HLA in healthy donors. Regarding the study as a whole: TCR beta V- and J-gene trimming was later associated with a missense DCLRE1C variant. Researchers reported from a later analysis that most CMV-associated TCR beta chains appeared HLA-restricted.

Notes on this clone: What it recognizes is unknown.

Amplification used 60 Vbeta primers and 13 Jbeta primers. Here immunoSEQ multiplex PCR was the method, and the copy in TCRdb shows in-frame clones only, minus some. The table lists more than 70,000 clones, roughly 70% of them singletons. V lost 4 bases, J lost 2 bases, and 12 bases stayed unmatched. Germline loops: CDR1 PRHDT, CDR2 FYEKMQ (reference sequence). The CDR3 length is 19 residues. This rearrangement joins TRBV13 to TRBJ2-6, with 9 bases aligning to TRBD1. The TCR sequence derives from a man between 35 and 55 years old in good health and CMV-seronegative. Material: PBMCs. This CDR3 reads CASSWPTGGQGPGANVLTF. CDR3 DNA: TGTGCCAGCAGCTGGCCCACAGGGGGCCAGGGACCTGGGGCCAACGTCCTGACTTTC.